This T cell receptor beta chain was obtained from a study of shared clonotypes between healthy human individuals. Overall study findings and caveats: Sorted-subset sequencing was shown by rarefaction to be incomplete despite large depth. As a rule, naive subsets had a larger estimated richness than memory subsets. The four-donor shared clonotypes exceeded non-shared clonotypes in generation probability, with non-shared ones scoring lower. Researchers sampled only blood; tissue repertoires likely differ.

Method: immunoSEQ multiplex PCR; TCRdb's copy keeps in-frame clones and lacks some. The sample lists about 2,500,000 clones, just over 90% occurring once. Details on this clone: No antigen is known for it.

After removal of 4 bases from V and 3 bases from J, the junction contained 7 bases not matched to a gene. The CDR3 consists of 15 residues. Germline assignment: CDR1 MNHNS and CDR2 SASEGT. This TCR came from a man aged 18 to 29 in good health. Specimen: naive CD4+ T cells sorted from blood. This sample's subset: CD45RA+ positively selected. The gene calls are TRBV6-1 and TRBJ1-2; 8 bases align to TRBD1. CDR3 sequence reads: CASSAPGQGHYGYTF. In nucleotides, the CDR3 is TGTGCCAGCAGTGCACCCGGACAGGGTCACTATGGCTACACCTTC.